The T cell receptor (beta chain) under discussion was sequenced for a study of cytomegalovirus exposure and HLA in healthy donors. Study details: Earlier findings included over 90 million unique TCR beta sequences obtained from about 179 million T cells.

This PCR relied on a set of 60 Vbeta primers and 13 Jbeta primers. The protocol was immunoSEQ multiplex PCR, while the TCRdb copy is restricted to in-frame clones and leaves out a portion. This sample has roughly 180,000 clones, with 84% found just once. Germline values: CDR1 SQVTM, CDR2 ANQGSEA. The CDR3 is made up of 13 amino acids. V was pared by 6 bases and J by 1 base, with 4 bases of the junction left unmatched. The clonotype comes from a man younger than 40 in good health and CMV-seronegative. The source material was PBMCs. V gene TRBV29-1 combines with J gene TRBJ2-7; 9 bases agree with TRBD1. The CDR3: CSVSGTGSYEQYF. The DNA for the CDR3 is TGCAGCGTCTCCGGGACAGGGTCCTACGAGCAGTACTTC.